The 25 T cell receptor beta chains below were found in one sample sequenced in a study of T cell responses to AZD1222 COVID-19 vaccine. The table came from immunoSEQ multiplex PCR; TCRdb's copy has only in-frame clones and leaves some out. The sample holds 68,000 or so clones, around 83% seen once. This sample comprised peripheral blood, obtained on day 0 of AZD1222 vaccination. All receptors derive from an adult in good health.

V gene TRBV6-5 combines with J gene TRBJ1-6, with D tentatively TRBD1 (5 bases). Trimming took 2 bases from V and 10 from J, leaving 12 bases between them. Germline loops: CDR1 MNHEY, CDR2 SVGAGI. This CDR3 is 14 amino acids long. CDR3 sequence reads: CASSYADRDSPLHF. As DNA, the CDR3 is TGTGCCAGCAGTTACGCAGATAGGGACTCACCCCTCCACTTT.

The V call is TRBV30, the J call TRBJ2-7; 7 bases fit TRBD1. V gave up 2 bases and J gave up 7 bases; unmatched junction bases: 8. CDR1 GTSNPN and CDR2 SVGIG come from the germline V gene (reference sequence). This CDR3 has 13 amino acids. The CDR3 here is CAWSSPTGIEQYF. CDR3 in DNA: TGTGCCTGGAGTAGCCCGACAGGGATAGAGCAGTACTTC.

The chain couples TRBV4-3 to TRBJ1-2; no firm D call. V was cut by 0 bases and J by 8 bases, with 16 bases left in between. CDR3 length: 15 amino acids. Germline assignment: CDR1 LGHNA and CDR2 YSLEER. The CDR3 region has the DNA TGCGCCAGCAGCCAAGAAAGGGCAGGATGGTCGGGCTACACCTTC. Protein product: CASSQERAGWSGYTF.

The chain carries TRBV7-8 and TRBJ2-7; no clear D gene. Trimming shortened V by 0 bases and J by 1 base, and 10 bases separated the two germline ends. The germline V gene encodes CDR1 SGHVS and CDR2 FQNEAQ. CDR3 length: 15 residues. The CDR3 nucleotides are TGTGCCAGCAGCTTAGCCCAAGGGCTGTCCTACGAGCAGTACTTC. This codes for CASSLAQGLSYEQYF.

The chain has TRBV7-3 and TRBJ1-1; 10 nucleotides line up with TRBD1. The CDR3 has 17 residues. Trimming removed 5 bases from V and 5 bases from J; junction bases left unmatched: 14. The V gene's germline CDR1 is SGHTA and CDR2 FQGTGA. The CDR3: CASSPTTPGQGVTEAFF. The DNA for the CDR3 is TGTGCCAGCAGCCCAACTACCCCAGGACAGGGGGTGACTGAAGCTTTCTTT.

The chain combines TRBV7-9 with TRBJ1-5; no clear D gene. There are 15 residues in the CDR3. Per the germline V gene, CDR1 is SEHNR and CDR2 is FQNEAQ (reference sequence). Trimming shortened V by 0 bases and J by 1 base, and 7 bases separated the two germline ends. The CDR3 protein is CASSLAWPSNQPQHF. The CDR3 DNA reads TGTGCCAGCAGCTTAGCTTGGCCGAGCAATCAGCCCCAGCATTTT. Based on the CDR3 plus reference TRBV7-9 and TRBJ1-5, the full variable domain is DTGVSQNPRHKITKRGQNVTFRCDPISEHNRLYWYRQTLGQGPEFLTYFQNEAQLEKSRLLSDRFSAERPKGSFSTLEIQRTEQGDSAMYLCASSLAWPSNQPQHFGDGTRLSIL.

The chain employs TRBV12-3 or TRBV12-4 and TRBJ2-2; D is undetermined. The CDR3 has 12 amino acids. The V end lost 6 bases, the J end lost 5 bases, and 7 bases lay between the germline ends. The CDR3 loop is CASRAYTGELFF. Written as DNA, the CDR3 is TGTGCCAGCAGAGCCTATACCGGGGAGCTGTTTTTT.

The V and J genes are TRBV4-3 and TRBJ1-5, with D maybe TRBD1 (6 bases). The CDR3 spans 15 residues. V was pared by 4 bases and J by 4 bases, with 14 bases between. Germline V gene lookup returns CDR1 LGHNA and CDR2 YSLEER. The CDR3: CASSLDGGTNQPQHF. The CDR3 region has the DNA TGCGCCAGCAGCCTTGACGGGGGCACAAATCAGCCCCAGCATTTT.

This chain joins TRBV5-4 and TRBJ2-6, with no clear D. Trimming left V 0 bases short and J 4 bases short, with 2 bases between. From germline, CDR1 is SGHNT and CDR2 YYREEE (reference sequence). CDR3 length: 13 amino acids. CDR3 DNA: TGTGCCAGCAGCTTGGCGGGGGCCAACGTCCTGACTTTC. This translates into CASSLAGANVLTF.

The rearrangement joins TRBV18 to TRBJ1-5; D not resolved. Trimming left V 3 bases short and J 3 bases short, with 12 bases between. Germline CDR1 and CDR2: KGHSH and LQKENI. The CDR3 runs to 15 residues. CDR3 sequence (DNA): TGTGCCAGCTCACCGATGACGGGTTCCAATCAGCCCCAGCATTTT. Its translation: CASSPMTGSNQPQHF.

The chain combines TRBV9 with TRBJ2-5; possibly TRBD1 or TRBD2 for D (5 bases each). The CDR3 extends over 13 amino acids. V lost 2 bases to trimming and J lost 4 bases, with 9 bases between them. The germline gives CDR1 SGDLS, CDR2 YYNGEE. The CDR3 DNA sequence: TGTGCCAGCAGCGTGAGTGGGGGAGAGACCCAGTACTTC. Translating gives CASSVSGGETQYF.

The chain uses TRBV13 and TRBJ2-1, with D unresolved. In germline, CDR1 is PRHDT, CDR2 FYEKMQ (reference sequence). V lost 3 bases, J lost 5 bases, and 5 bases lay in between. The CDR3 runs 12 residues. CDR3 amino acids: CASSFEDNEQFF. The CDR3 nucleotides read TGTGCCAGCAGCTTTGAAGACAATGAGCAGTTCTTC.

This clone was detected only a few times. The rearrangement joins TRBV7-9 to TRBJ1-6; D gene uncertain. CDR3 length: 15 residues. Germline V gene sequence: CDR1 SEHNR, CDR2 FQNEAQ (reference sequence). The germline V and J ends were trimmed by 5 bases and 7 bases, with 15 bases remaining between them. Written as DNA, the CDR3 is TGTGCCAGCAGCATCCGCGGCCCCACAAATTCACCCCTCCACTTT. Translated: CASSIRGPTNSPLHF.

The chain couples TRBV4-3 to TRBJ2-1; either TRBD1 or TRBD2 may fit D (5 bases each). The germline gives CDR1 LGHNA, CDR2 YSLEER. The CDR3 is 16 amino acids. V lost 0 bases, J lost 9 bases, and 18 bases lay in between. CDR3 region: CASSQDLGLPGAEQFF. As DNA, the CDR3 is TGCGCCAGCAGCCAAGATCTGGGGCTCCCCGGGGCTGAGCAGTTCTTC.

This chain connects TRBV6-5 to TRBJ1-2; maybe TRBD1 (6 bases). CDR1 is MNHEY, CDR2 SVGAGI, per germline. This CDR3 spans 15 amino acids. Trimming stripped 2 bases from V and 3 bases from J, with 13 bases between. CDR3 amino acids: CASSYPGGGDYGYTF. CDR3 nucleotides: TGTGCCAGCAGTTACCCGGGGGGGGGCGACTATGGCTACACCTTC.

The chain uses TRBV7-2 and TRBJ2-5; D unresolved. Looked up from germline, CDR1 is SGHTA and CDR2 is FQGNSA. The CDR3 loop spans 12 amino acids. Trimming cost V 2 bases and J 5 bases, with 6 bases left between them. The CDR3 DNA follows: TGTGCCAGCAGCTTATACGGCGAGACCCAGTACTTC. It is translated as CASSLYGETQYF.

This rearrangement joins TRBV15 to TRBJ2-3; D remains ambiguous. Trimming left V 4 bases short and J 7 bases short, with 9 bases between. The CDR3 consists of 12 residues. The germline V gene has CDR1 LNHNV and CDR2 YYDKDF (reference sequence). Written as DNA, the CDR3 is TGTGCCACCAGCACCCGATTCTATACGCAGTATTTT. Translation: CATSTRFYTQYF.

V gene TRBV7-9 combines with J gene TRBJ1-2; D is perhaps TRBD1 (5 bases). Germline V gene sequence: CDR1 SEHNR, CDR2 FQNEAQ (reference sequence). Deletions cut 3 bases from V and 6 bases from J, with 14 bases between. CDR3 size: 14 residues. The CDR3 loop reads CASSLDTVSHGYTF. The CDR3 DNA reads as TGTGCCAGCAGCTTGGACACAGTGTCTCATGGCTACACCTTC.

This chain connects TRBV28 to TRBJ2-1, with 11 bases fitting TRBD2. Germline V gives CDR1 MDHEN, CDR2 SYDVKM. CDR3 length equals 15 residues. Unmatched junction bases numbered 10, after V lost 7 bases and J lost 8 bases. CDR3 in amino acids: CASNVPSGGTHEQFF. CDR3 nucleotides: TGTGCCAGCAACGTCCCTAGCGGGGGGACTCATGAGCAGTTCTTC.

The CDR3 is CASSLGPGGQDFTEAFF. In DNA form, the CDR3 reads TGTGCCAGCAGCTTAGGGCCAGGGGGCCAGGATTTTACTGAAGCTTTCTTT. The chain employs TRBV7-9 and TRBJ1-1; TRBD1 matches at 8 bases. Germline CDR1 is SEHNR and CDR2 is FQNEAQ (reference sequence). CDR3 length: 17 residues. With V trimmed by 1 base and J by 5 bases, 12 bases remained unmatched.

The gene calls are TRBV12-5 and TRBJ2-7; D assignment may be TRBD1 or TRBD2 (5 bases each). The V gene lost 6 bases and the J gene lost 2 bases, with 11 bases spanning the gap. Looked up from germline, CDR1 is LGHNT and CDR2 is FRNRAP. The CDR3 has 13 residues. The CDR3 sequence: CASGRDPAYEQYF. The CDR3 coding sequence is TGTGCTAGTGGCCGGGACCCCGCCTACGAGCAGTACTTC. Based on the CDR3 plus reference TRBV12-5 and TRBJ2-7, the full variable domain is DARVTQTPRHKVTEMGQEVTMRCQPILGHNTVFWYRQTMMQGLELLAYFRNRAPLDDSGMPKDRFSAEMPDATLATLKIQPSEPRDSAVYFCASGRDPAYEQYFGPGTRLTVT.

The CDR3 region has the DNA TGCGCCAGCAGCCATGGGGGCTATGGACTATACAATGAGCAGTTCTTC. It is translated as CASSHGGYGLYNEQFF. The gene calls are TRBV4-3 and TRBJ2-1; D may correspond to TRBD1 or TRBD2 (6 bases each). Between the trimmed V and J ends, which lost 3 bases and 4 bases, there was a span of 16 bases. Germline values: CDR1 LGHNA, CDR2 YSLEER. This CDR3 region has 16 residues.

The gene calls are TRBV19 and TRBJ2-1, with 10 bases fitting TRBD1. The CDR3 contains 14 residues. Germline CDR1 LNHDA, CDR2 SQIVND (reference sequence). J was trimmed by 6 bases and V by 7 bases; bases with no gene match: 6. CDR3 amino acids: CASTPTGGVNEQFF. As DNA, the CDR3 is TGTGCCAGTACCCCGACAGGGGGCGTCAATGAGCAGTTCTTC. The complete variable domain, with remaining parts taken from reference TRBV19 and TRBJ2-1, reads DGGITQSPKYLFRKEGQNVTLSCEQNLNHDAMYWYRQDPGQGLRLIYYSQIVNDFQKGDIAEGYSVSREKKESFPLTVTSAQKNPTAFYLCASTPTGGVNEQFFGPGTRLTVL.

V is TRBV10-3 and J is TRBJ2-3; 14 positions agree with TRBD2. Trimming cost V 3 bases and J 1 base; bases outside gene matches: 6. This CDR3 region has 18 residues. Germline assignment: CDR1 ENHRY and CDR2 SYGVKD. DNA for the CDR3: TGTGCCATCAGTGACCGACTAGCGGGGGGGCGCGGCACAGATACGCAGTATTTT. It encodes CAISDRLAGGRGTDTQYF.

This rearrangement joins TRBV5-6 to TRBJ1-3; D possibly corresponds to TRBD1 (5 bases). Germline assignment: CDR1 SGHDT and CDR2 YYEEEE. The CDR3 extends over 15 amino acids. V lost 2 bases to trimming and J lost 0 bases, with 9 bases between them. CDR3 coding DNA: TGTGCCAGCAGCTTCGGGGACGACTCTGGAAACACCATATATTTT. Protein: CASSFGDDSGNTIYF.